This T cell receptor beta chain was obtained from a study of blood T cell dynamics during melanoma immunotherapy. Whole-study context: Patients with metastatic melanoma got pembrolizumab or nivolumab-ipilimumab as first-line care. Overall study findings and caveats: The study could not tell melanoma-specific clones from general immune activation.

Time point in this sample: week 3, after first cycle of checkpoint inhibitor. Apart from a couple of fast progressors, RECIST 1.1 response was judged 12 weeks post-infusion. Patients had no prior systemic cancer treatment, immunosuppressants or other active cancers. V was pared by 6 bases and J by 1 base, with 9 bases of the junction left unmatched. The CDR3 spans 16 residues. CDR1 SNHLY and CDR2 FYNNEI come from the germline V gene. Regarding this clone: Its target is unknown.

The data were produced by immunoSEQ multiplex PCR, yet TCRdb's version contains in-frame clones alone and is incomplete. The data hold about 11,000 clones, with approximately 88% observed a single time. The genes are TRBV2 and TRBJ2-1, with 7 bases lining up with TRBD1. The material sequenced was blood, taken from a patient treated with checkpoint blockade. This TCR derives from a human donor with melanoma. CDR3 sequence reads: CASSPLGGGSYNEQFF. The CDR3 region has the DNA TGTGCCAGCAGCCCACTAGGGGGCGGGTCCTACAATGAGCAGTTCTTC.